This TCR beta chain was sequenced during a study of OX40 agonist ivuxolimab in advanced cancers. Study observations and caveats: Among T cells, CD8+ cells averaged more expanded clones than CD4+ cells.

This clone was detected once. The target antigen is unknown. Germline V gives CDR1 GTSNPN, CDR2 SVGIG (reference sequence). The CDR3 length is 12 residues. Between the trimmed V and J ends, which lost 0 bases and 8 bases, there was a span of 10 bases. A history of autoimmune disease or systemic immunosuppression excluded patients. Generated by immunoSEQ multiplex PCR, the TCRdb table keeps only in-frame clones and is missing some. Here the sample spans 85,000 or so clones, 86% being singletons. The chain has TRBV30 and TRBJ1-2; D call uncertain. Material: CD4+ or CD8+ T cells sorted from blood, obtained in a trial of the OX40 agonist ivuxolimab. The receptor comes from an adult with an advanced solid tumor such as melanoma, head and neck, liver or kidney cancer. The CDR3 DNA sequence: TGTGCCTGGAGTGTATGGTCGGACGGCTACACCTTC. It specifies CAWSVWSDGYTF.